This passage covers 24 T cell receptor beta chains from one sample sequenced in a study of Graves' ophthalmopathy and Graves' hyperthyroidism. RNA transcripts served as template for amplifying TCR beta CDR3 sequences. First-round RT-PCR employed HTBI primers, with a second-round multiplex PCR after it. Via MiXCR, TCRdb re-called the multiplex PCR reads, giving one row per CDR3 protein. This table holds 350,000 to 450,000 distinct CDR3 sequences, around 19% found once. Sequencing used peripheral blood. Every receptor here comes from a woman between 18 and 30 years old with Graves' ophthalmopathy.

At least ten counts were recorded for this clonotype. The V and J genes are TRBV7-2 and TRBJ2-5, with a weak D call TRBD1 (5 bases). This CDR3 has 14 residues. Germline CDR1 SGHTA, CDR2 FQGNSA. V was pared by 5 bases and J by 0 bases, with 10 bases between. CDR3 DNA sequence: TGTGCCAGCAGCCTGGACACCAACCAAGAGACCCAGTACTTC. It yields the protein CASSLDTNQETQYF.

This clonotype was seen repeatedly, ten times or more. The rearrangement links TRBV11-2 to TRBJ1-1, with unresolved D. Per the germline V gene, CDR1 is SGHAT and CDR2 is FQNNGV. The germline V and J ends were trimmed by 3 bases and 7 bases, with 12 bases remaining between them. The CDR3 loop spans 13 amino acids. The CDR3 coding sequence is TGTGCCAGCAGCTTGAAACAAGGAAGTGAAGCTTTCTTT. Its translation: CASSLKQGSEAFF.

The V call is TRBV6-2 or TRBV6-3, the J call TRBJ1-1; no clear D. Trimming took off 0 bases at V and 6 bases at J, with 11 bases between the two ends. Germline CDR1 is MNHEY and CDR2 is SVGEGT. The CDR3 sequence is 14 residues long. In nucleotides, the CDR3 is TGTGCCAGCAGTTACTCCGGCAGGTCCGCTGAAGCTTTCTTT. Protein product: CASSYSGRSAEAFF.

This clonotype has ten or more counts. The genes are TRBV7-2 and TRBJ2-7; maybe TRBD1 (5 bases). Per germline, CDR1 SGHTA and CDR2 FQGNSA. With 5 bases removed from V and 2 bases from J, the gap between germline ends came to 16 bases. The CDR3 is 15 amino acids. The CDR3 region is CASSPDWGGTYEQYF. The DNA for the CDR3 is TGTGCCAGCAGCCCAGATTGGGGCGGAACCTACGAGCAGTACTTC.

Ten or more counts support this clonotype. The rearrangement joins TRBV19 to TRBJ2-5, with 7 bases aligning to TRBD1. V trimming: 5 bases; J trimming: 1 base; junction bases outside the gene matches: 1. CDR1 LNHDA and CDR2 SQIVND come from the germline V gene (reference sequence). The CDR3 consists of 13 residues. The CDR3 reads CASSGQVQETQYF. CDR3 coding DNA: TGTGCCAGTAGTGGACAGGTCCAAGAGACCCAGTACTTC.

This clonotype was seen repeatedly, ten times or more. The V and J genes are TRBV12-3 or TRBV12-4 and TRBJ1-3; tentative D call: TRBD1 (6 bases). V was clipped by 1 base and J by 0 bases, with 13 bases between them. This CDR3 spans 17 amino acids. For the CDR3, the DNA is TGTGCCAGCAGTTTAGATGACAGGATCCGCTCTGGAAACACCATATATTTT. Translating gives CASSLDDRIRSGNTIYF.

The gene calls are TRBV10-2 and TRBJ1-1; D is unresolved. Germline CDR1 and CDR2: WSHSY and SAAADI. CDR3 length: 15 residues. Trimming took off 0 bases at V and 1 base at J, with 9 bases between the two ends. In nucleotides, the CDR3 is TGCGCCAGCAGTGAGTCTTCTAGGAGGAACACTGAAGCTTTCTTT. This codes for CASSESSRRNTEAFF.

This clonotype came up many times. This sequence joins TRBV28 and TRBJ1-1; D gene ambiguous. This CDR3 spans 12 amino acids. Trimming pared 8 bases from V and 3 bases from J, leaving 10 bases between. Per the germline V gene, CDR1 is MDHEN and CDR2 is SYDVKM. CDR3 nucleotide sequence: TGTGCCAGCGCCCTAGCGGACACTGAAGCTTTCTTT. Translated: CASALADTEAFF.

Many counts were recorded for this clonotype. This chain links TRBV4-1 with TRBJ2-6, with a weak D call TRBD1 (5 bases). Between the trimmed V and J ends, which lost 0 bases and 0 bases, there was a span of 9 bases. CDR1 MGHRA and CDR2 YSYEKL come from the germline V gene. The CDR3 totals 17 residues. CDR3 bases: TGCGCCAGCAGCCAAGAGGATCAGGGCTCTGGGGCCAACGTCCTGACTTTC. It yields the protein CASSQEDQGSGANVLTF.

At least ten counts were recorded for this clonotype. V is TRBV12-3 or TRBV12-4 and J is TRBJ2-7; the D gene is possibly TRBD1 (6 bases). V lost 2 bases and J 1 base, leaving 15 bases between the germline ends. The CDR3 length is 16 residues. CDR3: CASSLSSTRGSYEQYF. Written as DNA, the CDR3 is TGTGCCAGCAGTTTAAGTAGTACAAGGGGGTCCTACGAGCAGTACTTC.

This clonotype was seen repeatedly, ten times or more. The rearrangement uses TRBV12-3 or TRBV12-4 and TRBJ2-2, with 11 bases matching TRBD1. The length of the CDR3 is 18 residues. J was trimmed by 4 bases and V by 2 bases; bases with no gene match: 9. CDR3 protein: CASSLPDRGLLVTGELFF. CDR3 DNA sequence: TGTGCCAGCAGTTTACCGGACAGGGGGCTTTTGGTCACCGGGGAGCTGTTTTTT.

The rearrangement joins TRBV5-1 to TRBJ1-2; 8 bases align to TRBD1. This CDR3 spans 14 amino acids. With 4 bases clipped from V and 7 bases from J, the junction kept 9 bases outside the gene matches. Germline V gene sequence: CDR1 SGHRS, CDR2 YFSETQ. CDR3 sequence (DNA): TGCGCCAGCAGCCTCGACAGGGGAGGCGGTGGCTACACCTTC. This sequence encodes CASSLDRGGGGYTF.

In its sample, this clonotype was seen once. The V gene is TRBV7-8, the J gene TRBJ1-1, with a weak D call TRBD1 (6 bases). V was trimmed by 2 bases and J by 0 bases, leaving 13 bases between them. This CDR3 spans 16 amino acids. Per the germline V gene, CDR1 is SGHVS and CDR2 is FQNEAQ. CDR3 sequence reads: CASSLWGGALNTEAFF. CDR3 DNA sequence: TGTGCCAGCAGCTTATGGGGGGGGGCGTTGAACACTGAAGCTTTCTTT. Looking up the rest from reference TRBV7-8 and TRBJ1-1 gives the full variable domain: GAGVSQSPRYKVAKRGQDVALRCDPISGHVSLFWYQQALGQGPEFLTYFQNEAQLDKSGLPSDRFFAERPEGSVSTLKIQRTQQEDSAVYLCASSLWGGALNTEAFFGQGTRLTVV.

The chain joins TRBV6-1 to TRBJ2-5; D gene ambiguous. Germline V gene sequence: CDR1 MNHNS, CDR2 SASEGT. The CDR3 is made up of 13 amino acids. Trimming shortened V by 7 bases and J by 2 bases, and 11 bases separated the two germline ends. CDR3 residues: CASNLGRQETQYF. CDR3 sequence (DNA): TGTGCCAGCAATCTCGGCAGGCAAGAGACCCAGTACTTC.

Ten or more counts support this clonotype. The chain joins TRBV7-3 to TRBJ2-5, with 11 nucleotides matching TRBD2. This CDR3 contains 15 residues. The trim removed 5 bases at V and 4 bases at J, leaving 6 bases unmatched. Germline V gene data show CDR1 as SGHTA and CDR2 as FQGTGA. CDR3 in DNA: TGTGCCAGCAGCACTAGCGGGGGAGGAGGAGAGACCCAGTACTTC. Its translation is CASSTSGGGGETQYF.

The CDR3 DNA reads TGTGCCAGCGGGCCCCAAGATAGGGACACTGAAGCTTTCTTT. It codes for CASGPQDRDTEAFF. The chain carries TRBV3-1 and TRBJ1-1; no firm D call. V gave up 8 bases and J gave up 3 bases, with 16 bases separating them. This CDR3 has 14 amino acids. CDR1 is LGHDT and CDR2 is YNNKEL in the germline V gene (reference sequence).

The CDR3 region has the DNA TGTGCCAGCAGTTTCGAAGATGATATACAGGGTGGTGGCTACACCTTC. It yields the protein CASSFEDDIQGGGYTF. This rearrangement joins TRBV28 to TRBJ1-2; weak D call: TRBD1 (6 bases). This CDR3 has 16 amino acids. The V end lost 3 bases, the J end lost 7 bases, and 21 bases lay between the germline ends. Germline V CDR1 and CDR2: MDHEN, SYDVKM.

In this sample, this clonotype turned up many times. The chain couples TRBV7-2 to TRBJ1-6; tentative D call: TRBD1 (5 bases). This CDR3 region has 15 residues. V was shortened by 1 base and J by 7 bases, with 11 bases between the two germline ends. Per germline, CDR1 SGHTA and CDR2 FQGNSA. The DNA of the CDR3 is TGTGCCAGCAGCTTAGGCACAGGTTGGAATTCACCCCTCCACTTT. Residues: CASSLGTGWNSPLHF.

This clonotype was recorded at least ten times. The gene calls are TRBV9 and TRBJ2-7; 11 bases line up with TRBD1. The length of the CDR3 is 15 residues. Trimming took 3 bases from V and 5 from J; bases not matched to a gene: 7. Germline V lookup: CDR1 SGDLS, CDR2 YYNGEE. The CDR3 loop reads CASSAPGQGVNEQYF. CDR3 nucleotides: TGTGCCAGCAGCGCACCGGGACAGGGGGTCAACGAGCAGTACTTC.

At least ten counts were recorded for this clonotype. The V call is TRBV27, the J call TRBJ2-7, with D possibly being TRBD2 (5 bases). Trimming pared 3 bases from V and 2 bases from J, leaving 8 bases between. This CDR3 region has 13 residues. Per germline, CDR1 MNHEY and CDR2 SMNVEV (reference sequence). DNA for the CDR3: TGTGCCAGCAGTTTCGGGGAGACCTACGAGCAGTACTTC. Protein sequence: CASSFGETYEQYF.

This clonotype was counted at least ten times. This chain uses TRBV20-1 with TRBJ1-1, with 8 bases identical to TRBD1. CDR1 and CDR2 from the germline V gene are DFQATT and SNEGSKA (reference sequence). The V segment lost 3 bases and the J segment 0 bases; nucleotides outside the gene matches: 6. The CDR3 sequence is 15 residues long. CDR3 nucleotide sequence: TGCAGTGCTAGGGATAGACAGGGGTTGAACACTGAAGCTTTCTTT. This gives the protein CSARDRQGLNTEAFF.

J is TRBJ1-2 and V is TRBV12-3 or TRBV12-4, with 9 bases fitting TRBD1. The CDR3 extends over 16 amino acids. With V trimmed by 6 bases and J by 0 bases, 8 bases remained unmatched. DNA of the CDR3: TGTGCCAGCAGAGGGGACAGGGACAGAGCTAACTATGGCTACACCTTC. Translating gives CASRGDRDRANYGYTF.

This clonotype occurred a few times. This rearrangement joins TRBV6-1 to TRBJ1-2; the D is unclear. The CDR3 has 16 amino acids. V gave up 6 bases and J gave up 0 bases, with 17 bases separating them. Germline-derived CDR1 and CDR2 are MNHNS and SASEGT. The CDR3 nucleotides are TGTGCCAGCAGCCGCCGGGCCCTAGGCCCTAACTATGGCTACACCTTC. As protein: CASSRRALGPNYGYTF.

Ten or more counts support this clonotype. The chain recombines TRBV7-2 with TRBJ1-6, with D unresolved. Trimming pared 1 base from V and 7 bases from J, leaving 8 bases between. Germline CDR1 and CDR2: SGHTA and FQGNSA. This CDR3 comprises 14 residues. The DNA of the CDR3 is TGTGCCAGCAGCTTAGAGTTCCGGAATTCACCCCTCCACTTT. This encodes CASSLEFRNSPLHF.